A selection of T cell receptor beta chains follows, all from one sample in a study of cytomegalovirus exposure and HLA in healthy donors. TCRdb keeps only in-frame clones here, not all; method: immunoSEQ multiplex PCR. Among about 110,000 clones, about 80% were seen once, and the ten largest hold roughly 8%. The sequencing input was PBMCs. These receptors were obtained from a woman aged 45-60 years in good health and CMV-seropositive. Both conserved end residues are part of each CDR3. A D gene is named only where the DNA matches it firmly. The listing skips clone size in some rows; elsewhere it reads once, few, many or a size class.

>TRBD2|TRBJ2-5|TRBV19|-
TGTGCCAGTAGTGGAAATAGCGGGGGCCCCTGGGAGACCCAGTACTTC
CASSGNSGGPWETQYF
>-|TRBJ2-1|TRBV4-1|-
TGCGCCAGCAGGCGGGTCACCGGGAGAGAATATGAGCAGTTCTTC
CASRRVTGREYEQFF
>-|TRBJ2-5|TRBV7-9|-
TGTGCCAGCAGCTCCCCTGGAGGGGAGACCCAGTACTTC
CASSSPGGETQYF
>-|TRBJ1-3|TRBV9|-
TGTGTTCCGAGTTCGGACACCATATATTTT
CVPSSDTIYF
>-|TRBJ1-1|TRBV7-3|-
TGTGCCAGCAGCCCGGGAGTGATAGGCGCTGAAGCTTTCTTT
CASSPGVIGAEAFF
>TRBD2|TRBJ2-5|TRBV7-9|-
TGTGCCAGCAGCTCGGGGACTAGCGGGAGCCTAGAGACCCAGTACTTC
CASSSGTSGSLETQYF
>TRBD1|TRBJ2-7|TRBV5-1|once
TGCGCCAGCAGCTTCGAGGGACAGGCCTACGAGCAGTACTTC
CASSFEGQAYEQYF
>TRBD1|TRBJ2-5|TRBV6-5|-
TGTGCCAGCAGTTACCTCGACAGGGGTAAGAAGACCCAGTACTTC
CASSYLDRGKKTQYF
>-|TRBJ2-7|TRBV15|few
TGTGCCACCAGAAAGGAGGGTGTGAACGAGCAGTACTTC
CATRKEGVNEQYF
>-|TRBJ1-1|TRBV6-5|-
TGTGCCAGCAGTTACTCACGGGGACTTGGCACTGAAGCTTTCTTT
CASSYSRGLGTEAFF
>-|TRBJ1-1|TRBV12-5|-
TGTGCACCACCGGATGGGAGGGGGGGTTCGGGCATGAACACTGAAGCTTTCTTT
CAPPDGRGGSGMNTEAFF
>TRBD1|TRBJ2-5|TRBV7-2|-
TGTGCCAGCAGCCCACAATTGCAGGGGGCGAAGACCCAGTACTTC
CASSPQLQGAKTQYF
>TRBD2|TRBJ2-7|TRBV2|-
TGTGCCAGAAGACCTAGCGGGAGCTCCTACGAGCAGTACTTC
CARRPSGSSYEQYF
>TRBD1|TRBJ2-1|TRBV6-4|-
TGTGCCAGCACGCGGACAGGGGCCTACAATGAGCAGTTCTTC
CASTRTGAYNEQFF
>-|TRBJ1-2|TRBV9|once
TGTGCCAGCAGCCCGGGAGAGGGGCGTAACTATGGCTACACCTTC
CASSPGEGRNYGYTF
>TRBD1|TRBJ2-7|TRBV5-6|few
TGTGCCAGCAGCCGAAGGGACAGGGCTTACGAGCAGTACTTC
CASSRRDRAYEQYF
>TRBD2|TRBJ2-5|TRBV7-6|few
TGTGCCAGCAGCTTAGCGGGCGCGACTAGCGGGGGACCTTCACAAGAGACCCAGTACTTC
CASSLAGATSGGPSQETQYF
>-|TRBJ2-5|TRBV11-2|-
TGTGCCAGCAGGGGGGGGCAACAAACGTGGGAGACCCAGTACTTC
CASRGGQQTWETQYF
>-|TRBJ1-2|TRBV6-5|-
TGTGCCAGCAGCCCCCAGGGGCCGTGGGGCTACACCTTC
CASSPQGPWGYTF
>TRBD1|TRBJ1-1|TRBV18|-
TGTGCCAGCTCACCGTCGACAGGGGGGACTGAAGCTTTCTTT
CASSPSTGGTEAFF
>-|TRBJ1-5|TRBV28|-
TGTGCCAGCTACGGAAGTCTTGGCAGGAATCAGCCCCAGCATTTT
CASYGSLGRNQPQHF
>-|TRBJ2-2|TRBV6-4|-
TGTGCCAGCAGTGCCGCGACAGGTATCGGGGAGCTGTTTTTT
CASSAATGIGELFF
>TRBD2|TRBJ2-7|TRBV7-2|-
TGTGCCAGCAGGAGACTAGCGAGCTCCTACGAGCAGTACTTC
CASRRLASSYEQYF
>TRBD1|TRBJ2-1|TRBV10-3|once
TGTGCCATCAGTGAGTCCCCCGTGGGGGTGACAGGGGGCTCCTACAATGAGCAGTTCTTC
CAISESPVGVTGGSYNEQFF
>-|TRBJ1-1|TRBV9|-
TGTGCCAGCAGCGTAGCGGGGGGAAGTTTCATGAACACTGAAGCTTTCTTT
CASSVAGGSFMNTEAFF
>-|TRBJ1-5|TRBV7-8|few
TGTGCCAGCAGCTCCCAGTACGGGGACAAAGGGAGAAATCAGCCCCAGCATTTT
CASSSQYGDKGRNQPQHF
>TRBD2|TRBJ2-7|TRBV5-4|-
TGTGCCAGCAGCCCAGGACTAGCGGGGAACTACGAGCAGTACTTC
CASSPGLAGNYEQYF
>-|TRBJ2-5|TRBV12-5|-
TGTGCTAGCTCAGGGGGGCCGGTAGTGGAGACCCAGTACTTC
CASSGGPVVETQYF
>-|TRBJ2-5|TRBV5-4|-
TGTGCCAGCAGCCGCGGGGAGACCCAGTACTTC
CASSRGETQYF
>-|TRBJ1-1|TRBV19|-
TGTGCCAGTAAGGTCTTGGGGCGCAACACTGAAGCTTTCTTT
CASKVLGRNTEAFF
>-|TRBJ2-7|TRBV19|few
TGTGCCAGTAGTACCCGACGGGACTTACCCGAGCAGTACTTC
CASSTRRDLPEQYF